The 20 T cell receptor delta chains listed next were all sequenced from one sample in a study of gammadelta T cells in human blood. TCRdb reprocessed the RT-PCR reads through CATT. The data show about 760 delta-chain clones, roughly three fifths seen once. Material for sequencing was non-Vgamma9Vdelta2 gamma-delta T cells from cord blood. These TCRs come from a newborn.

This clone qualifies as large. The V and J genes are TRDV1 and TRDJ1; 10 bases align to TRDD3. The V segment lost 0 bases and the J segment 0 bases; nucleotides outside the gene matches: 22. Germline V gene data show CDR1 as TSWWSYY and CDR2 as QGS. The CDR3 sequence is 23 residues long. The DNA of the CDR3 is TGTGCTCTTGGGGAACTAAATCTGTGGGGGATACTGTCTTCGGGATGTGACACCGATAAACTCATCTTT. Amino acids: CALGELNLWGILSSGCDTDKLIF.

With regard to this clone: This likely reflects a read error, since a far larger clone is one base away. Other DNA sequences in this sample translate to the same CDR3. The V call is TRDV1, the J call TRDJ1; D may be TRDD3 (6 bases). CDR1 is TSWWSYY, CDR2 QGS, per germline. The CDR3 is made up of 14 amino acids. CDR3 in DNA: TGTGCGCTTGGCCCGCTGGGGCACACCGATAAACTCATCTTT. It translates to CALGPLGHTDKLIF.

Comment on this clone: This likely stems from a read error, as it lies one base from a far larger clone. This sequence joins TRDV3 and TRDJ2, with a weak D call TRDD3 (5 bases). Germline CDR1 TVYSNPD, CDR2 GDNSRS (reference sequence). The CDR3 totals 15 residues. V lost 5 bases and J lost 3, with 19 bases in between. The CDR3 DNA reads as TGTGCCCTCCTTTCCGAGGGGGGGGTGACAGCACAACTCTTCTTT. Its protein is CALLSEGGVTAQLFF. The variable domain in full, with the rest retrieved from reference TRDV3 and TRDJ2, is CDKVTQSSPDQTVASGSEVVLLCTYDTVYSNPDLFWYRIRPDYSFQFVFYGDNSRSEGADFTQGRFSVKHILTQKAFHLVISPVRTEDSATYYCALLSEGGVTAQLFFGKGTQLIVEP.

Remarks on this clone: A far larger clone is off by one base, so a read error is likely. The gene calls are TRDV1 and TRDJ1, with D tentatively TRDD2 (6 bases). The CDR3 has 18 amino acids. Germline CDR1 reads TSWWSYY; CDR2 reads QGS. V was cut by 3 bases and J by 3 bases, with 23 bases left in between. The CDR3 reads CALGDPFLGNSTADKLIF. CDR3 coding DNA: TGTGCTCTTGGGGACCCTTTCCTAGGGAACTCTACTGCCGATAAACTCATCTTT.

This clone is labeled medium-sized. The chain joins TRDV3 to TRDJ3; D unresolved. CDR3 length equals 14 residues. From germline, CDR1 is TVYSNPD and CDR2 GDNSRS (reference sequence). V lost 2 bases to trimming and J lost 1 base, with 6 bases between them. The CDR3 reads CAFSHSWDTRQMFF. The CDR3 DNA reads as TGTGCCTTTTCCCATTCCTGGGACACCCGACAGATGTTTTTC.

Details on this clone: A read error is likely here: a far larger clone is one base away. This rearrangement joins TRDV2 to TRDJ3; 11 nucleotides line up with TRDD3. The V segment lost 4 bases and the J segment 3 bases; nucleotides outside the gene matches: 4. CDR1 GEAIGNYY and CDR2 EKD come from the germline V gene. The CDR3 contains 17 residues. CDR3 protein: CACDLGDTFWDTRQMFF. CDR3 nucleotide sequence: TGTGCCTGTGATCTGGGGGATACCTTCTGGGACACCCGACAGATGTTTTTC.

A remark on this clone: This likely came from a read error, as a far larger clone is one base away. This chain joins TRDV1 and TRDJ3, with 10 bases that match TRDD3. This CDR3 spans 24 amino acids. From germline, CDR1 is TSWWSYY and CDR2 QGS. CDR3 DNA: TGTGCTCTTGGGGACCTCGGGCCCTTACTGGGGGATCACGATAGCTCCTGGGACACCCGACACATGTTTTTC. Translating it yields CALGDLGPLLGDHDSSWDTRHMFF.

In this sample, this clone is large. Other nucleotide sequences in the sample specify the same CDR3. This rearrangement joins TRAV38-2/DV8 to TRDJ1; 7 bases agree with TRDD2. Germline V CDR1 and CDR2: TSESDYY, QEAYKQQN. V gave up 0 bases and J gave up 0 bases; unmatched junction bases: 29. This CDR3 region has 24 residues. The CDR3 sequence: CAYRSGDLTFLHKIGPGDTDKLIF. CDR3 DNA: TGTGCTTATAGGAGCGGAGACTTGACCTTCCTGCACAAAATTGGCCCCGGGGACACCGATAAACTCATCTTT.

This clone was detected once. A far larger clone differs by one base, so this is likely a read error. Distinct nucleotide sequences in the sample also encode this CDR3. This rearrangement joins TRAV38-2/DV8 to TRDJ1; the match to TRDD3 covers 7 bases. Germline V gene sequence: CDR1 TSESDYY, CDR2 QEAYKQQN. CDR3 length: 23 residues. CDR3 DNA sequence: TGTGCTTATAGGAGCGCGCTGGGTTTCCTCCGCGGGGCTAATGGGGGAAACACCGATAAACTCATTTTT. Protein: CAYRSALGFLRGANGGNTDKLIF.

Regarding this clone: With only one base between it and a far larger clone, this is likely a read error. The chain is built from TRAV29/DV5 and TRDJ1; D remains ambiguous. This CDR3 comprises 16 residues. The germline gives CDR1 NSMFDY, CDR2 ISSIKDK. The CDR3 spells CAVSDRPGAYTDKLIF. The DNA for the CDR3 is TGTGCTGTGAGTGATCGCCCCGGGGCCTACACCGATAAACTCATCTTT.

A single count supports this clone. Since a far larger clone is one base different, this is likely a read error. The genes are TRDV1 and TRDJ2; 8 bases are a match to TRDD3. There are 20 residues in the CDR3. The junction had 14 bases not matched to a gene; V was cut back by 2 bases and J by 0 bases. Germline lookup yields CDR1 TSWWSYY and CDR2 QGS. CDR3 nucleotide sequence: TGTGCTCTTGGGGAATTCTACTGGGGGTCCCAACTCGCTTTGACAGCACAACTCTTCTTT. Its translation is CALGEFYWGSQLALTAQLFF.

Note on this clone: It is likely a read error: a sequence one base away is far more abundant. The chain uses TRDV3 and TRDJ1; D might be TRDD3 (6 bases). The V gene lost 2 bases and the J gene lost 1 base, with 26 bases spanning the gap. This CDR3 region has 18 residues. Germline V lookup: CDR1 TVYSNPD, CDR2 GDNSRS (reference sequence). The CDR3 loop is CAFLGPAYPPGGTDKLIF. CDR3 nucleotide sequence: TGTGCCTTTCTGGGGCCTGCCTATCCCCCGGGGGGCACCGATAAACTCATCTTT.

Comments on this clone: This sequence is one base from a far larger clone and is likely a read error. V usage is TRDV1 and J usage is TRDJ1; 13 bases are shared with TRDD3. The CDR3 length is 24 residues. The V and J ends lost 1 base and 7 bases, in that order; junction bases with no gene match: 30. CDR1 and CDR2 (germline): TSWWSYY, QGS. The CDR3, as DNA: TGTGCTCTTGGGGAACGCGCCCCGGCTTTCCTTACCAATACTGGGGGATACGCGGGGGTTAAACTCATCTTT. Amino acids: CALGERAPAFLTNTGGYAGVKLIF.

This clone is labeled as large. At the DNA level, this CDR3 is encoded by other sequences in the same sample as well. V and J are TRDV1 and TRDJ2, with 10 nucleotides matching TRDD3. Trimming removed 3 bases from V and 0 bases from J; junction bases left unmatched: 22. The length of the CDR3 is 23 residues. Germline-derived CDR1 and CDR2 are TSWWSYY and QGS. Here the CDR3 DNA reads TGTGCTCTTGGGGATCGCCAAATAAGGCCCCACTGGGGGATCGGCGCTTTGACAGCACAACTCTTCTTT. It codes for CALGDRQIRPHWGIGALTAQLFF.

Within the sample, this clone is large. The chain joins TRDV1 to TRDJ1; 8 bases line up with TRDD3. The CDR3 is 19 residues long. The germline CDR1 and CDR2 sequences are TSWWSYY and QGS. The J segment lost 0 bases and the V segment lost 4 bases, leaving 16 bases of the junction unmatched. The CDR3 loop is CALGAFPDTGGPDTDKLIF. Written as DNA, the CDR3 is TGTGCTCTTGGGGCGTTTCCCGATACTGGGGGCCCGGACACCGATAAACTCATCTTT.

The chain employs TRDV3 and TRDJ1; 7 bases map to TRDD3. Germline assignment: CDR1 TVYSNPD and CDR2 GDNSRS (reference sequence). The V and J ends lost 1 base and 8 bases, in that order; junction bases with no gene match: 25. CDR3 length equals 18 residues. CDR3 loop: CAFKVGGRGTWGAKKLIF. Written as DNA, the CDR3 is TGTGCCTTTAAAGTTGGGGGACGAGGGACCTGGGGAGCGAAAAAACTCATCTTT.

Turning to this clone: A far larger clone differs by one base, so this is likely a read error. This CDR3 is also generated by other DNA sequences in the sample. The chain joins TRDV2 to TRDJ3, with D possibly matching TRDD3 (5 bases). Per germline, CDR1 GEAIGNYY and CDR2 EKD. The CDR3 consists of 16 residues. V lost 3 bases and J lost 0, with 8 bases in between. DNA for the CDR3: TGTGCCTGTGACTGGGGAAGCTCCTGGGACACCCGACAGATGTTTTTC. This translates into CACDWGSSWDTRQMFF.

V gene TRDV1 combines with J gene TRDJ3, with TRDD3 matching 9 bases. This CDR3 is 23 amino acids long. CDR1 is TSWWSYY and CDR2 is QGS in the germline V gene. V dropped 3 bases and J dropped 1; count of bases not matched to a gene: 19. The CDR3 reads CALGETLIHWGKAKSWDTRQMFF. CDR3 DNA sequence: TGTGCTCTTGGGGAGACCCTAATTCACTGGGGGAAAGCCAAATCCTGGGACACCCGACAGATGTTTTTC.

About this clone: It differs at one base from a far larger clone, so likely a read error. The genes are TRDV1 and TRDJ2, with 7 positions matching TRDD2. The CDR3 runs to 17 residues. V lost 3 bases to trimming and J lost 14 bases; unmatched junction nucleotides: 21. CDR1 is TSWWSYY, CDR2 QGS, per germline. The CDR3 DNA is TGTGCTCTTGGGGACCCTTCCTCCGGAGGGCAAACAGCACGGCTCTTCTTT. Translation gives CALGDPSSGGQTARLFF.

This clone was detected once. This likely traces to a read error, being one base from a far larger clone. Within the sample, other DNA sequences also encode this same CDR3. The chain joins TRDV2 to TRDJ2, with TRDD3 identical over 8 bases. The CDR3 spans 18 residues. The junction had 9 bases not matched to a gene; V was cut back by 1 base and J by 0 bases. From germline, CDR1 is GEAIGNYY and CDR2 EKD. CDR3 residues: CACDTPRDTDALTAQLFF. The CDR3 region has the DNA TGTGCCTGTGACACACCGCGGGATACGGACGCTTTGACAGCACAACTCTTCTTT.